The 25 T cell receptor beta chains reported below all come from one sample, sequenced in a study of T cell changes during pregnancy in multiple sclerosis. Assay used: immunoSEQ multiplex PCR; TCRdb lists only in-frame clones, some missing. The table has approximately 87,000 clones, just over 90% seen once; the top ten hold under 0.6%. The sample here was CD4+ T cells from peripheral blood mononuclear cells, taken in the second trimester of pregnancy. The receptors here all came from a female donor with multiple sclerosis, enrolled in a pregnancy study.

This chain joins TRBV10-3 and TRBJ2-3; 8 positions match TRBD2. V shed 3 bases, J shed 4 bases, and the junction held 6 bases outside the gene matches. This CDR3 has 15 amino acids. Germline CDR1 and CDR2: ENHRY and SYGVKD. For the CDR3, the DNA is TGTGCCATCAGTGACGAGCGGGAGTGGTCAGATACGCAGTATTTT. It specifies CAISDEREWSDTQYF.

This chain connects TRBV25-1 to TRBJ1-4; 9 bases are a match to TRBD1. The trim removed 7 bases at V and 7 bases at J, leaving 10 bases unmatched. The CDR3 is 15 amino acids. From germline, CDR1 is MGHDK and CDR2 SYGVNS. In DNA form, the CDR3 reads TGTGCCAGCACCAAACAGGGACAGGGTTTTGAAAAACTGTTTTTT. This codes for CASTKQGQGFEKLFF.

The V and J genes are TRBV10-3 and TRBJ1-1, with D possibly matching TRBD1 (6 bases). The CDR3 extends over 13 amino acids. Trimming stripped 9 bases from V and 1 base from J, with 12 bases between. Germline V lookup: CDR1 ENHRY, CDR2 SYGVKD. The CDR3 here is CAMATGPNTEAFF. CDR3 DNA sequence: TGTGCCATGGCGACAGGTCCGAACACTGAAGCTTTCTTT.

The CDR3 region is CASSISVTREQYF. DNA for the CDR3: TGTGCCAGCAGCATAAGCGTGACGAGGGAGCAGTACTTC. The chain links TRBV7-2 to TRBJ2-7; D is unresolved. V was pared by 5 bases and J by 7 bases, with 15 bases between. CDR3 length equals 13 residues. CDR1 is SGHTA and CDR2 is FQGNSA in the germline V gene.

DNA of the CDR3: TGTGCCAGCAGCTTGTATGTTCAGCGGGGGAGCTCCTACAATGAGCAGTTCTTC. Translated: CASSLYVQRGSSYNEQFF. The J gene is TRBJ2-1, the V gene TRBV5-8; 8 bases align to TRBD2. This CDR3 contains 18 residues. Germline loops: CDR1 SGHTS, CDR2 YDEGEE. Trimming removed 1 base from V and 0 bases from J; junction bases left unmatched: 9.

The V and J genes are TRBV15 and TRBJ2-1, with D possibly TRBD2 on 6 matching bases. Trimming took off 2 bases at V and 5 bases at J, with 16 bases between the two ends. This CDR3 region has 16 residues. The germline gives CDR1 LNHNV, CDR2 YYDKDF (reference sequence). CDR3 residues: CATSRPRAPGDNEQFF. Written as DNA, the CDR3 is TGTGCCACCAGCAGACCCCGGGCCCCGGGGGACAATGAGCAGTTCTTC.

This clone was detected only once. The gene calls are TRBV19 and TRBJ1-3, with D possibly being TRBD1 (6 bases). CDR1 and CDR2 (germline): LNHDA, SQIVND (reference sequence). CDR3 length: 14 residues. V lost 7 bases and J 0 bases, leaving 10 bases between the germline ends. The CDR3 loop is CASTRGSSGNTIYF. The CDR3, as DNA: TGTGCCAGTACTAGGGGGAGCTCTGGAAACACCATATATTTT.

V usage is TRBV10-3 and J usage is TRBJ2-5; 7 bases line up with TRBD1. V lost 4 bases and J lost 5; bases outside the gene matches: 7. The CDR3 is 14 amino acids. Per germline, CDR1 ENHRY and CDR2 SYGVKD. Here the CDR3 DNA reads TGTGCCATCAGTGGTGACAGGGATGGCGAGACCCAGTACTTC. This gives the protein CAISGDRDGETQYF.

This clone was seen a single time. The chain couples TRBV5-4 to TRBJ2-1; possibly TRBD1 for D (7 bases). CDR1 is SGHNT, CDR2 YYREEE, per germline (reference sequence). This CDR3 contains 13 residues. Between the trimmed V and J ends, which lost 4 bases and 5 bases, there was a span of 10 bases. DNA for the CDR3: TGTGCCAGCAGCGCCAGGGGGGACAATGAGCAGTTCTTC. It yields the protein CASSARGDNEQFF.

The rearrangement uses TRBV29-1 and TRBJ2-7; a weak D match, TRBD2 (6 bases). The germline gives CDR1 SQVTM, CDR2 ANQGSEA. Trimming left V 3 bases short and J 6 bases short, with 21 bases between. The CDR3 consists of 15 residues. Here the CDR3 reads CSVEGGGQGNLEQYF. Here the CDR3 DNA reads TGCAGCGTTGAGGGAGGAGGGCAGGGAAACCTCGAGCAGTACTTC.

The chain uses TRBV14 and TRBJ2-7; TRBD1 aligns across 12 bases. The V gene's germline CDR1 is SGHDN and CDR2 FVKESK. The V and J ends lost 5 bases and 2 bases, in that order; junction bases with no gene match: 1. This CDR3 is built from 14 residues. In DNA, the CDR3 is TGTGCCAGCAGCGGGACAGGGGGCACCTACGAGCAGTACTTC. This gives the protein CASSGTGGTYEQYF.

The chain has TRBV5-1 and TRBJ2-7; D is unresolved. V lost 0 bases and J lost 3, with 4 bases in between. In germline, CDR1 is SGHRS, CDR2 YFSETQ. The CDR3 runs 12 residues. As DNA, the CDR3 is TGCGCCAGCAGCTTGGACTTCTACGAGCAGTACTTC. Encoded protein: CASSLDFYEQYF. The whole variable domain, remainder taken from reference TRBV5-1 and TRBJ2-7, is KAGVTQTPRYLIKTRGQQVTLSCSPISGHRSVSWYQQTPGQGLQFLFEYFSETQRNKGNFPGRFSGRQFSNSRSEMNVSTLELGDSALYLCASSLDFYEQYFGPGTRLTVT.

In the case of this clone: Sequence at one end of the junction differs from germline and may be a read error. The V call is TRBV5-1, the J call TRBJ1-2, with 9 bases matching TRBD1. The CDR3 covers 13 residues. Germline loops: CDR1 SGHRS, CDR2 YFSETQ. Here the CDR3 reads CASRTGGELGYTF. The CDR3 DNA sequence: TGTGCCAGCAGAACAGGGGGCGAGTTAGGCTACACCTTC.

This clone was seen just once. The CDR3 spells CASSFTANYGYTF. The CDR3 DNA reads as TGTGCCAGCAGCTTTACAGCTAACTATGGCTACACCTTC. J is TRBJ1-2 and V is TRBV5-4; no clear D gene. V dropped 2 bases and J dropped 0 bases, with 5 bases sitting between them. This CDR3 has 13 amino acids. Looked up from germline, CDR1 is SGHNT and CDR2 is YYREEE (reference sequence). The variable domain in full, completed from reference TRBV5-4 and TRBJ1-2, reads ETGVTQSPTHLIKTRGQQVTLRCSSQSGHNTVSWYQQALGQGPQFIFQYYREEENGRGNFPPRFSGLQFPNYSSELNVNALELDDSALYLCASSFTANYGYTFGSGTRLTVV.

CDR3 protein: CASSARSFTAYEQYF. The CDR3 bases are TGTGCCAGCAGCGCCCGTAGTTTCACTGCCTACGAGCAGTACTTC. The J gene is TRBJ2-7, the V gene TRBV7-2; D not resolved. Looked up from germline, CDR1 is SGHTA and CDR2 is FQGNSA. The CDR3 consists of 15 residues. The germline V and J ends were trimmed by 5 bases and 2 bases, with 16 bases remaining between them. Combining the CDR3 with reference TRBV7-2 and TRBJ2-7 gives the whole variable domain GAGVSQSPSNKVTEKGKDVELRCDPISGHTALYWYRQSLGQGLEFLIYFQGNSAPDKSGLPSDRFSAERTGGSVSTLTIQRTQQEDSAVYLCASSARSFTAYEQYFGPGTRLTVT.

The genes are TRBV28 and TRBJ2-4, with TRBD1 matching over 8 bases. The length of the CDR3 is 14 residues. Germline V gene sequence: CDR1 MDHEN, CDR2 SYDVKM. Losses at the gene ends were 6 bases for V and 4 bases for J; bases not matched to a gene: 5. The CDR3 sequence is CASRSTGGKNIQYF. For the CDR3, the DNA is TGTGCCAGCAGGTCCACAGGGGGTAAAAACATTCAGTACTTC.

The chain is built from TRBV27 and TRBJ2-7; 7 bases are shared with TRBD1. The CDR3 extends over 15 amino acids. Germline V CDR1 and CDR2: MNHEY, SMNVEV (reference sequence). Trimming removed 0 bases from V and 2 bases from J; junction bases left unmatched: 4. The CDR3 spells CASSLSGTVAYEQYF. CDR3 DNA: TGTGCCAGCAGTTTATCCGGGACAGTCGCCTACGAGCAGTACTTC.

The chain couples TRBV5-6 to TRBJ2-7; 9 nucleotides line up with TRBD2. This CDR3 is 15 amino acids long. V gave up 4 bases and J gave up 4 bases; unmatched junction bases: 9. Germline CDR1 SGHDT, CDR2 YYEEEE. The CDR3 region is CASSLVGSGRYEQYF. The CDR3 region has the DNA TGTGCCAGCAGCCTGGTAGGTAGCGGGAGATACGAGCAGTACTTC.

The J gene is TRBJ2-1, the V gene TRBV5-8; perhaps TRBD1 as D (5 bases). Trimming stripped 4 bases from V and 7 bases from J, with 12 bases between. The length of the CDR3 is 13 residues. Looked up from germline, CDR1 is SGHTS and CDR2 is YDEGEE. The CDR3, as DNA: TGTGCCAGCAGCCCCAGGGTTGGGAATGAGCAGTTCTTC. Translating it yields CASSPRVGNEQFF.

This sequence joins TRBV6-5 and TRBJ2-1; 7 bases are a match to TRBD1. CDR1 is MNHEY and CDR2 is SVGAGI in the germline V gene. The CDR3 is made up of 15 amino acids. Germline trimming cut 7 bases from V and 6 bases from J; bases unmatched to any gene: 12. CDR3 in amino acids: CASKTPGQLINEQFF. The CDR3 region has the DNA TGTGCCAGCAAAACGCCGGGACAGTTGATCAATGAGCAGTTCTTC.

Points on this clone: The junction differs from germline at one of its ends, possibly a read error. The genes are TRBV27 and TRBJ2-5, with D tentatively TRBD2 (5 bases). The CDR3 extends over 14 amino acids. Germline CDR1 MNHEY, CDR2 SMNVEV (reference sequence). The CDR3 coding sequence is TGTGCCAGCCGTTTTGCGGAGGTAAGAGAGACCCAGTACTTC. Its translation is CASRFAEVRETQYF.

V usage is TRBV6-5 and J usage is TRBJ1-5; D may be TRBD1 (5 bases). The CDR3 extends over 15 amino acids. Looked up from germline, CDR1 is MNHEY and CDR2 is SVGAGI. V was shortened by 0 bases and J by 7 bases, with 13 bases between the two germline ends. This CDR3 reads CASSYSGGVGQPQHF. In DNA form, the CDR3 reads TGTGCCAGCAGTTACTCAGGAGGGGTTGGGCAGCCCCAGCATTTT.

The V gene is TRBV7-8, the J gene TRBJ2-3; D may be TRBD2 (6 bases). Trimming removed 1 base from V and 3 bases from J, with 11 bases in between. The CDR3 length is 15 residues. Germline V gene lookup returns CDR1 SGHVS and CDR2 FQNEAQ. The CDR3 here is CASSLGIAGTDTQYF. The CDR3 DNA reads TGTGCCAGCAGCTTAGGGATTGCGGGGACAGATACGCAGTATTTT.

The chain uses TRBV18 and TRBJ1-2; D is possibly TRBD1 (6 bases). Germline V gene lookup returns CDR1 KGHSH and CDR2 LQKENI. Trimming took off 6 bases at V and 1 base at J, with 9 bases between the two ends. The CDR3 contains 13 residues. The CDR3 nucleotides are TGTGCCAGCTCGACACAGGGTAACTATGGCTACACCTTC. Amino acid sequence: CASSTQGNYGYTF. The whole variable domain, filled in from reference TRBV18 and TRBJ1-2, reads NAGVMQNPRHLVRRRGQEARLRCSPMKGHSHVYWYRQLPEEGLKFMVYLQKENIIDESGMPKERFSAEFPKEGPSILRIQQVVRGDSAAYFCASSTQGNYGYTFGSGTRLTVV.

The rearrangement uses TRBV19 and TRBJ2-7; TRBD1 agrees at 8 bases. The V gene end was trimmed by 3 bases and the J gene end by 2 bases; junction bases not matched to a gene: 6. Germline V gives CDR1 LNHDA, CDR2 SQIVND (reference sequence). The CDR3 length is 15 residues. In DNA, the CDR3 is TGTGCCAGTAGTATGTCGGCAGGGGGCACCTACGAGCAGTACTTC. This codes for CASSMSAGGTYEQYF.